The clone carrying this TCR beta chain was seen once. Its antigen is undetermined. V was pared by 6 bases and J by 3 bases, with 14 bases between. In germline, CDR1 is MDHEN, CDR2 SYDVKM. This CDR3 contains 14 residues. The time point here: blood 4 weeks post-SBRT, at nephrectomy. Stated treatment: 15 Gy SBRT to primary tumor, nephrectomy 4 weeks later. Nephrectomy followed 15 Gy stereotactic body radiation by 4 weeks. Serial blood draws occurred at baseline and 2 and 4 weeks post-SBRT. Sequencing was performed with immunoSEQ multiplex PCR; in TCRdb, only in-frame clones are kept and a portion is missing. The sample lists about 77,000 clones, roughly 83% occurring once. The sample is drawn from a study of radiation and T cells in renal cell carcinoma. The study, taken as a whole, reports: Top tumor clonotypes rose in blood 2 weeks post-radiation, then contracted. Without pretreatment biopsies, baseline tumor clonotype presence was undetermined.

The sample was blood, taken from a patient whose treatment included radiotherapy and nephrectomy. The V call is TRBV28, the J call TRBJ1-1; D is unclear. This clonotype was obtained from a woman aged 55-70 years with renal cell carcinoma. CDR3 nucleotide sequence: TGTGCCAGCAGGGGAGGAGTTTATCACACTGAAGCTTTCTTT. Amino acid sequence: CASRGGVYHTEAFF. The complete variable domain, with remaining parts taken from reference TRBV28 and TRBJ1-1, reads DVKVTQSSRYLVKRTGEKVFLECVQDMDHENMFWYRQDPGLGLRLIYFSYDVKMKEKGDIPEGYSVSREKKERFSLILESASTNQTSMYLCASRGGVYHTEAFFGQGTRLTVV.